One sample yielded the 9 T cell receptor beta chains listed below, sequenced in a study of OX40 agonist ivuxolimab in advanced cancers. TCRdb's copy holds only in-frame clones and misses some; the assay was immunoSEQ multiplex PCR. The sample yields fewer than 80,000 clones, 70% to 90% seen once. The sample in question was CD4+ or CD8+ T cells sorted from blood, obtained in a trial of the OX40 agonist ivuxolimab. The receptor set was obtained from an adult with an advanced solid tumor such as melanoma, head and neck, liver or kidney cancer.

This chain joins TRBV18 and TRBJ2-3, with 7 bases lining up with TRBD1. The CDR3 extends over 15 amino acids. Germline values: CDR1 KGHSH, CDR2 LQKENI. The ends lost 3 bases at V and 1 base at J; junction bases unmatched: 4. The CDR3 is CASSPGQLGTDTQYF. CDR3 DNA: TGTGCCAGCTCACCGGGACAGCTAGGCACAGATACGCAGTATTTT.

The chain has TRBV6-5 and TRBJ1-3; D uncertain. Trimming took 5 bases from V and 4 from J, leaving 6 bases between them. This CDR3 is 12 amino acids long. Germline V gene lookup returns CDR1 MNHEY and CDR2 SVGAGI. The CDR3 spells CASSAGGNTIYF. In DNA form, the CDR3 reads TGTGCCAGCAGTGCGGGGGGAAACACCATATATTTT.

V is TRBV10-1 and J is TRBJ2-2; possibly TRBD1 or TRBD2 for D (5 bases each). Between the trimmed V and J ends, which lost 6 bases and 0 bases, there was a span of 11 bases. The germline CDR1 and CDR2 sequences are WNHNN and SYGVQD (reference sequence). The CDR3 runs to 15 residues. The CDR3 protein is CASRSGHANTGELFF. CDR3 nucleotides: TGCGCCAGCAGGAGCGGACACGCGAACACCGGGGAGCTGTTTTTT.

This clone was counted a few times. V usage is TRBV28 and J usage is TRBJ2-3; no clear D. Germline CDR1 MDHEN, CDR2 SYDVKM. The CDR3 extends over 10 amino acids. V lost 8 bases, J lost 8 bases, and 8 bases lay in between. The CDR3 DNA sequence: TGTGCCAGCGGCTTGGGTACGCAGTATTTT. It is translated as CASGLGTQYF. The full variable domain, with the rest looked up from reference TRBV28 and TRBJ2-3, is DVKVTQSSRYLVKRTGEKVFLECVQDMDHENMFWYRQDPGLGLRLIYFSYDVKMKEKGDIPEGYSVSREKKERFSLILESASTNQTSMYLCASGLGTQYFGPGTRLTVL.

The V and J genes are TRBV5-1 and TRBJ2-2; TRBD2 might be the D (6 bases). Trimming removed 6 bases from V and 0 bases from J, with 6 bases in between. CDR1 and CDR2 (germline): SGHRS, YFSETQ. The CDR3 runs 13 residues. The DNA of the CDR3 is TGCGCCAGCACGGGGGCGAACACCGGGGAGCTGTTTTTT. As protein: CASTGANTGELFF.

The V and J genes are TRBV5-4 and TRBJ2-3; perhaps TRBD2 as D (6 bases). The CDR3 contains 16 residues. Trimming removed 0 bases from V and 0 bases from J, with 11 bases in between. Germline assignment: CDR1 SGHNT and CDR2 YYREEE (reference sequence). The CDR3 reads CASSLASSGSTDTQYF. The CDR3 nucleotides are TGTGCCAGCAGCTTGGCATCGAGCGGGAGCACAGATACGCAGTATTTT.

This clone was seen a handful of times. The V and J genes are TRBV14 and TRBJ1-4; D possibly corresponds to TRBD1 (5 bases). Germline V lookup: CDR1 SGHDN, CDR2 FVKESK. V was trimmed by 1 base and J by 8 bases, leaving 14 bases between them. The CDR3 is 15 residues long. In DNA form, the CDR3 reads TGTGCCAGCAGCCAAGGGGGCATCGGTAACGAAAAACTGTTTTTT. It is translated as CASSQGGIGNEKLFF.

The chain uses TRBV25-1 and TRBJ1-5; no firm D call. This CDR3 comprises 16 residues. Germline CDR1 is MGHDK and CDR2 is SYGVNS. Deletions cut 6 bases from V and 7 bases from J, with 22 bases between. In nucleotides, the CDR3 is TGTGCCAGCAGCGGTTTGGGGTCAGAGAGGGAGCAGCCCCAGCATTTT. Protein: CASSGLGSEREQPQHF.

The chain couples TRBV19 to TRBJ2-4; D unclear. This CDR3 has 11 residues. The germline V gene has CDR1 LNHDA and CDR2 SQIVND (reference sequence). V was trimmed by 1 base and J by 9 bases, leaving 4 bases between them. DNA for the CDR3: TGTGCCAGTAGTATAGCTGGCATTCAGTACTTC. It yields the protein CASSIAGIQYF.